The present T cell receptor (beta chain) was sequenced within a study of cytomegalovirus exposure and HLA in healthy donors. The study ran its PCR with 60 Vbeta and 13 Jbeta primers. Sequencing was performed with immunoSEQ multiplex PCR; in TCRdb, only in-frame clones are kept and a portion is missing. There are under 70,000 clones in the sample; 65% to 70% occur only once, and 2% to 2.5% lies in the top ten. As for this clone: What it binds is not known.

Germline V lookup: CDR1 LNHDA, CDR2 SQIVND (reference sequence). V trimming: 6 bases; J trimming: 10 bases; junction bases outside the gene matches: 9. This CDR3 is 14 amino acids long. Findings of the study overall: Among donors in an Asian-associated ancestry cluster, a later analysis reportedly found fewer N-insertions than the roughly 610-donor mean. Prior analysis indicated that the majority of TCR beta V segments exhibited productivity approximately 87% or approximately 30% of the time. Most observed TCR sequences were rare, whereas some public TCRs were detected in many donors.

The TCR comes from a woman in her 30s in good health and CMV-seronegative. The J gene is TRBJ1-6, the V gene TRBV19; TRBD1 matches 7 bases. Material for sequencing was PBMCs. CDR3 sequence: CASSITGARSPLHF. CDR3 coding DNA: TGTGCCAGTAGCATCACAGGGGCCCGATCACCCCTCCACTTT.